This T cell receptor beta chain was observed in a study of blood T cell repertoires in COVID-19. About the study: Sample material is recorded as cDNA or gDNA derived from T cells, B-cell-depleted T cells, or PBMCs.

Concerning this clone itself: An end of the junction differs from the germline gene, which may be a read error.

The germline V gene encodes CDR1 MNHGY and CDR2 SVAAGI. This CDR3 comprises 19 residues. The table came from immunoSEQ multiplex PCR; TCRdb's copy has only in-frame clones and leaves some out. This table holds approximately 140,000 clones, 70% to 90% found once. The clonotype originates from a man between 65 and 85 years old with acute or convalescent COVID-19. The sequenced sample consisted of peripheral blood. The V gene is TRBV6-9, the J gene TRBJ2-6; 9 bases map to TRBD1. The DNA of the CDR3 is TGTGCCAGCATTTATACGGGGACAGGGCTTAGCTCTGGGGCCAACGTCCTGACTTTC. This gives the protein CASIYTGTGLSSGANVLTF.